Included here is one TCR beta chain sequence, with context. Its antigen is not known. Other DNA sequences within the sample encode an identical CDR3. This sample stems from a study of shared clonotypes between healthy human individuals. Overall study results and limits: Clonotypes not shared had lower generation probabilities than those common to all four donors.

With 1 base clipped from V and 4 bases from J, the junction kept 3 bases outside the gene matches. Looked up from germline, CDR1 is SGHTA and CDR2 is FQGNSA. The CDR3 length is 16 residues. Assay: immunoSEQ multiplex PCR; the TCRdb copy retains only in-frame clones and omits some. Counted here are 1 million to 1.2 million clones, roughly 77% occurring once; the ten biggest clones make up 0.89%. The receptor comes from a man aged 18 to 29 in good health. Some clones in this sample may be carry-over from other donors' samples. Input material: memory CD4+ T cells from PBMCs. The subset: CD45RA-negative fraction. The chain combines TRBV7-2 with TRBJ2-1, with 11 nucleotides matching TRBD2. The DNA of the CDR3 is TGTGCCAGCAGCTTAGAGGGGACTAGCGGATACAATGAGCAGTTCTTC. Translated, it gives CASSLEGTSGYNEQFF.